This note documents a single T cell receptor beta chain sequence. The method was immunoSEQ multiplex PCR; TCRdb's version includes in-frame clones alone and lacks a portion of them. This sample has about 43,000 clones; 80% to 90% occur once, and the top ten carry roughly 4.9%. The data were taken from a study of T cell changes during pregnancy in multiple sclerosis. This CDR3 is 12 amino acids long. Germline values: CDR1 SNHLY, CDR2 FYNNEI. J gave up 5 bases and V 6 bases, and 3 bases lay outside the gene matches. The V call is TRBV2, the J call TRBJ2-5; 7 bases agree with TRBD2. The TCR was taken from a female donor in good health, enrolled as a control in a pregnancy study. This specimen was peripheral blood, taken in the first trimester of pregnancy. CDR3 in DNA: TGTGCCAGCAGGAGGGGAGGGGAGACCCAGTACTTC. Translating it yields CASRRGGETQYF. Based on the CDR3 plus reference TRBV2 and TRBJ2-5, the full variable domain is EPEVTQTPSHQVTQMGQEVILRCVPISNHLYFYWYRQILGQKVEFLVSFYNNEISEKSEIFDDQFSVERPDGSNFTLKIRSTKLEDSAMYFCASRRGGETQYFGPGTRLLVL.